The next 17 T cell receptor beta chains were all read from a single sample in a study of cytomegalovirus exposure and HLA in healthy donors. Researchers ran the PCR with 60 Vbeta and 13 Jbeta primers. The method was immunoSEQ multiplex PCR; TCRdb's version includes in-frame clones alone and lacks a portion of them. Here the sample spans 150,000 to 200,000 clones, roughly 79% being singletons. The sample was PBMCs. Source of these receptors: a woman in her thirties or forties in good health and CMV-seronegative.

This chain joins TRBV5-1 and TRBJ2-1; D might be TRBD1 (6 bases). The length of the CDR3 is 13 residues. Germline CDR1 SGHRS, CDR2 YFSETQ. V was shortened by 4 bases and J by 5 bases, with 10 bases between the two germline ends. The CDR3 spells CASSLDRNNEQFF. As DNA, the CDR3 is TGCGCCAGCAGCCTCGACAGGAACAATGAGCAGTTCTTC.

The CDR3: CASSPPLREKAGNEQFF. CDR3 DNA: TGTGCCAGCTCACCACCTTTGAGGGAGAAGGCGGGGAATGAGCAGTTCTTC. This chain connects TRBV18 to TRBJ2-1; possible D gene TRBD2, 6 bases. V lost 0 bases and J 7 bases, leaving 19 bases between the germline ends. There are 17 residues in the CDR3. The germline CDR1 and CDR2 sequences are KGHSH and LQKENI.

The rearrangement joins TRBV6-6 to TRBJ1-6; TRBD1 aligns across 10 bases. The CDR3 has 12 residues. Germline CDR1 reads MNHNY; CDR2 reads SVGAGI (reference sequence). With V trimmed by 0 bases and J by 19 bases, 3 bases remained unmatched. The CDR3 DNA reads TGTGCCAGCAGTTACTCAGGGACAGGGGTTCACTTT. Its protein is CASSYSGTGVHF.

This clone was found a few times. The J gene is TRBJ1-1, the V gene TRBV11-2, with D perhaps matching TRBD1 (5 bases). Deletions cut 5 bases from V and 4 bases from J, with 17 bases between. This CDR3 has 15 amino acids. Germline V gene lookup returns CDR1 SGHAT and CDR2 FQNNGV. CDR3 in amino acids: CASSRTGGVITEAFF. CDR3 nucleotides: TGTGCCAGCAGCCGTACGGGGGGGGTGATCACTGAAGCTTTCTTT.

The rearrangement joins TRBV11-3 to TRBJ2-1, with D tentatively TRBD2 (6 bases). The CDR3 loop spans 14 amino acids. With 1 base removed from V and 8 bases from J, the gap between germline ends came to 12 bases. The germline CDR1 and CDR2 sequences are SGHNT and YENEEA. CDR3 nucleotide sequence: TGTGCCAGCAGCTTAGTAGGAGGGACGGATGAGCAGTTCTTC. Its translation is CASSLVGGTDEQFF.

The chain recombines TRBV6-1 with TRBJ2-1, with 12 bases aligning to TRBD2. Germline assignment: CDR1 MNHNS and CDR2 SASEGT. The CDR3 spans 16 residues. Trimming removed 2 bases from V and 7 bases from J; junction bases left unmatched: 6. As DNA, the CDR3 is TGTGCCAGCAGTGAAACCCTAGCGGGAGGGGGGAATGAGCAGTTCTTC. It translates to CASSETLAGGGNEQFF.

V usage is TRBV29-1 and J usage is TRBJ1-2; the D is unclear. Per germline, CDR1 SQVTM and CDR2 ANQGSEA. The CDR3 has 13 amino acids. V was trimmed by 5 bases and J by 6 bases, leaving 16 bases between them. CDR3 DNA: TGCAGCGTTTCCACTAAGGCGCTGGATGGCTACACCTTC. This translates into CSVSTKALDGYTF.

The chain links TRBV7-9 to TRBJ1-2, with TRBD1 matching 9 bases. Germline CDR1 reads SEHNR; CDR2 reads FQNEAQ (reference sequence). V trimming: 1 base; J trimming: 3 bases; junction bases outside the gene matches: 6. This CDR3 has 16 residues. As DNA, the CDR3 is TGTGCCAGCAGCTTAGTGGGACAGGGAAAGGACTATGGCTACACCTTC. It translates to CASSLVGQGKDYGYTF.

V usage is TRBV29-1 and J usage is TRBJ1-3, with D possibly being TRBD1 (6 bases). Trimming cost V 6 bases and J 1 base, with 16 bases left between them. The CDR3 is 15 amino acids. Germline CDR1 is SQVTM and CDR2 is ANQGSEA. In nucleotides, the CDR3 is TGCAGCGTGACCTGGGTCAGGGGATCTGGAAACACCATATATTTT. It yields the protein CSVTWVRGSGNTIYF.

As regards this clone: This sample includes further DNA sequences coding for the same CDR3. The chain has TRBV30 and TRBJ1-1; D might be TRBD1 (6 bases). V was clipped by 1 base and J by 1 base, with 7 bases between them. Germline assignment: CDR1 GTSNPN and CDR2 SVGIG (reference sequence). The CDR3 runs to 13 residues. CDR3 coding DNA: TGTGCCTGGAGTGCACAGGGGAACACTGAAGCTTTCTTT. Encoded protein: CAWSAQGNTEAFF.

This clone was seen once. V is TRBV15 and J is TRBJ2-2; TRBD1 matches at 7 bases. Germline V gene data show CDR1 as LNHNV and CDR2 as YYDKDF (reference sequence). The CDR3 covers 14 residues. Losses at the gene ends were 1 base for V and 5 bases for J; bases not matched to a gene: 1. This CDR3 reads CATSRVTGTGELFF. CDR3 bases: TGTGCCACCAGCAGAGTGACAGGGACCGGGGAGCTGTTTTTT.

V gene TRBV2 combines with J gene TRBJ2-3; 8 positions agree with TRBD2. The length of the CDR3 is 14 residues. The ends lost 4 bases at V and 3 bases at J; junction bases unmatched: 3. CDR1 SNHLY and CDR2 FYNNEI come from the germline V gene. CDR3 sequence reads: CASSGAGETDTQYF. DNA of the CDR3: TGTGCCAGCAGTGGAGCGGGAGAAACAGATACGCAGTATTTT.

V usage is TRBV30 and J usage is TRBJ1-3; 7 bases agree with TRBD1. The CDR3 spans 15 residues. CDR1 is GTSNPN and CDR2 is SVGIG in the germline V gene (reference sequence). V shed 2 bases, J shed 4 bases, and the junction held 8 bases outside the gene matches. CDR3 residues: CAWSRGGAKGNTIYF. The CDR3 DNA reads TGTGCCTGGAGTCGAGGGGGCGCGAAGGGAAACACCATATATTTT.

V usage is TRBV2 and J usage is TRBJ1-5; D not resolved. The V end was cut by 1 base, the J end by 1 base, with 8 bases between. The CDR3 contains 15 residues. CDR1 and CDR2 (germline): SNHLY, FYNNEI. The CDR3 loop reads CASSEVDGSNQPQHF. Here the CDR3 DNA reads TGTGCCAGCAGTGAAGTAGACGGGAGCAATCAGCCCCAGCATTTT.

This clone appeared once. The chain has TRBV29-1 and TRBJ1-1, with D uncertain. This CDR3 spans 11 amino acids. Trimming removed 3 bases from V and 6 bases from J, with 8 bases in between. CDR1 and CDR2 (germline): SQVTM, ANQGSEA. The CDR3 region is CSVDTGSEAFF. DNA of the CDR3: TGCAGCGTTGATACGGGTTCTGAAGCTTTCTTT.

This clone was seen a few times. This chain joins TRBV13 and TRBJ2-3, with D hard to call. The CDR3 is 17 residues long. The germline V and J ends were trimmed by 0 bases and 2 bases, with 15 bases remaining between them. Germline lookup yields CDR1 PRHDT and CDR2 FYEKMQ (reference sequence). The CDR3 nucleotides read TGTGCCAGCAGCTTAGGCCGCCTAGTGGAAACCACAGATACGCAGTATTTT. Translation: CASSLGRLVETTDTQYF.

CDR3 region: CAWSVKRGSQPQHF. CDR3 DNA: TGTGCCTGGAGTGTAAAAAGGGGCAGTCAGCCCCAGCATTTT. The chain couples TRBV30 to TRBJ1-5; TRBD1 might be the D (5 bases). V was trimmed by 0 bases and J by 6 bases, leaving 12 bases between them. From germline, CDR1 is GTSNPN and CDR2 SVGIG (reference sequence). CDR3 length equals 14 residues.